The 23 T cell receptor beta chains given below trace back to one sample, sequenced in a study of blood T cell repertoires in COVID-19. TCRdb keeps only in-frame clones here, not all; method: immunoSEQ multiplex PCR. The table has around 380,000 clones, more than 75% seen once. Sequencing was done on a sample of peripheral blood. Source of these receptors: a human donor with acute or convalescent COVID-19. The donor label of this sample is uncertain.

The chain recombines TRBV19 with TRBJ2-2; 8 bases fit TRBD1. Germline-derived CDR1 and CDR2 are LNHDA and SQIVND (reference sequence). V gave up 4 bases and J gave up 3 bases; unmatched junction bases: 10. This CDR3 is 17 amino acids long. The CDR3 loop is CASSKIRTGTHTGELFF. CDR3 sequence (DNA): TGTGCCAGTAGTAAGATTCGGACAGGGACGCACACCGGGGAGCTGTTTTTT.

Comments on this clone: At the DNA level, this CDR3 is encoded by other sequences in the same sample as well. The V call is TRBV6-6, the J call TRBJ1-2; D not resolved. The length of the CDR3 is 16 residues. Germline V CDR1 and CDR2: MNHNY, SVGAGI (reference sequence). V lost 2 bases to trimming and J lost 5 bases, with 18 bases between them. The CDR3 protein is CASSYTTQVSGYGYTF. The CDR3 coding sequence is TGTGCCAGCAGTTACACCACGCAAGTATCGGGATATGGCTACACCTTC.

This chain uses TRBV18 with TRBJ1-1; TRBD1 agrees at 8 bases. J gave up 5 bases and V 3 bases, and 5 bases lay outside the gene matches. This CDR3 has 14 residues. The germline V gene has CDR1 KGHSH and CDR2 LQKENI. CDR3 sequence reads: CASSPQGARTEAFF. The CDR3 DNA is TGTGCCAGCTCACCCCAGGGGGCGAGGACTGAAGCTTTCTTT.

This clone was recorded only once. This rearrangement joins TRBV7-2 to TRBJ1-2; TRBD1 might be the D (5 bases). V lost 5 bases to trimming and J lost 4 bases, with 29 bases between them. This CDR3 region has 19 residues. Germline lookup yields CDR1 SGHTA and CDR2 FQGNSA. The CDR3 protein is CASSPSKQVLSSGGYGYTF. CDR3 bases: TGTGCCAGCAGCCCCTCCAAACAGGTTCTCAGCTCGGGGGGCTATGGCTACACCTTC.

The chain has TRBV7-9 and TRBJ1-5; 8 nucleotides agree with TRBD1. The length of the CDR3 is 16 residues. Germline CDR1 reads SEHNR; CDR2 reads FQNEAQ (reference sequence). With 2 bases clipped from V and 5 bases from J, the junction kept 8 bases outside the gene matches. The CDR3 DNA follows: TGTGCCAGCAGCTTAACTGACAGGGGAGGCGATCAGCCCCAGCATTTT. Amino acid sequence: CASSLTDRGGDQPQHF.

The CDR3 DNA reads TGTGCCAGCAGCTTGACAGCCTCGAGCTCCTACGAGCAGTACTTC. Translated, it gives CASSLTASSSYEQYF. The genes are TRBV5-5 and TRBJ2-7; D gene uncertain. The CDR3 consists of 15 residues. Germline V lookup: CDR1 SGHKS, CDR2 YYEKEE (reference sequence). Trimming cost V 1 base and J 0 bases, with 11 bases left between them.

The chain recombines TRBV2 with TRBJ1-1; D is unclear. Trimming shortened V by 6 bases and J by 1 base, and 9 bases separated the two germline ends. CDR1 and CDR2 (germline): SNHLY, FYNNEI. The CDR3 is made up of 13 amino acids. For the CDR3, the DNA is TGTGCCAGCAGGTCCACCAGGAACACTGAAGCTTTCTTT. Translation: CASRSTRNTEAFF.

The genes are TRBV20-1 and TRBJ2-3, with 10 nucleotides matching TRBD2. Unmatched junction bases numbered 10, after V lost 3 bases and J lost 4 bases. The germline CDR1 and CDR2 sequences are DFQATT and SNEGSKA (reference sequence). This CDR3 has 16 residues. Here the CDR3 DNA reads TGCAGTGCTAGTTTTCCTAGCGGGAGACAGGCAGATACGCAGTATTTT. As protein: CSASFPSGRQADTQYF.

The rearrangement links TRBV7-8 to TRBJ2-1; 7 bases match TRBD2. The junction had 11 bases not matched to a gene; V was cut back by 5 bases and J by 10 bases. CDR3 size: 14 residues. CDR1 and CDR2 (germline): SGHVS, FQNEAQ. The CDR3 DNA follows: TGTGCCAGCAGCCCCGCAAGACTAGCCGAAGAGCAGTTCTTC. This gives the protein CASSPARLAEEQFF.

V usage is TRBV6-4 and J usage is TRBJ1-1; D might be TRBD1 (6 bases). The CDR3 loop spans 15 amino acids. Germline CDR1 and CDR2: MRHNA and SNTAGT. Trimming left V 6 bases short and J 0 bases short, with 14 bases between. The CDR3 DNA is TGTGCCAGCAGGAGACAGGATGAAATGAACACTGAAGCTTTCTTT. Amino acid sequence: CASRRQDEMNTEAFF.

The CDR3 DNA reads TGTGCCTGGAGGGGCCCTGACTCCTACAATGAGCAGTTCTTC. It translates to CAWRGPDSYNEQFF. This rearrangement joins TRBV30 to TRBJ2-1; no clear D. CDR3 size: 14 residues. The germline V gene encodes CDR1 GTSNPN and CDR2 SVGIG (reference sequence). Between the trimmed V and J ends, which lost 3 bases and 0 bases, there was a span of 9 bases.

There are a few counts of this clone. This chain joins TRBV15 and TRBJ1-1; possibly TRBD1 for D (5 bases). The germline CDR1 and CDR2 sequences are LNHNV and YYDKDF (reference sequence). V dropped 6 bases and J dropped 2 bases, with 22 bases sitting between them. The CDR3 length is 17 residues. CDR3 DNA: TGTGCCACCAGTCGGAGGCCCACCCAGGGAGGTAACACTGAAGCTTTCTTT. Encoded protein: CATSRRPTQGGNTEAFF.

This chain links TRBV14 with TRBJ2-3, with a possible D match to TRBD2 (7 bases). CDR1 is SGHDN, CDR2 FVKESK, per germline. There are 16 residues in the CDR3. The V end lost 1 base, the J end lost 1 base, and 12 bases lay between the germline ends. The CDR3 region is CASSQVTGRGTDTQYF. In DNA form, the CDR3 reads TGTGCCAGCAGCCAAGTAACAGGGAGGGGCACAGATACGCAGTATTTT.

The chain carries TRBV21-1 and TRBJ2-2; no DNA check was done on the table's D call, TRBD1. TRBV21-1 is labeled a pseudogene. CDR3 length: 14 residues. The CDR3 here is CASSPTRGTGELFF. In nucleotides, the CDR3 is TGTGCCAGCAGCCCTACCAGGGGCACCGGGGAGCTGTTTTTT.

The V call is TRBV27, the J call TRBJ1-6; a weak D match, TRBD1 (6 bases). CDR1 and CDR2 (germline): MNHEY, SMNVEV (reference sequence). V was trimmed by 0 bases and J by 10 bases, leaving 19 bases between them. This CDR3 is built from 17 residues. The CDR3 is CASSLSPMGGGRSPLHF. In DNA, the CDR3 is TGTGCCAGCAGTTTATCCCCAATGGGGGGCGGGAGATCACCCCTCCACTTT.

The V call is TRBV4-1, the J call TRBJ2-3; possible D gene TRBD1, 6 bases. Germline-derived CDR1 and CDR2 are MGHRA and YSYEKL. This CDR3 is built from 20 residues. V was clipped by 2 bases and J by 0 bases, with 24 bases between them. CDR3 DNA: TGCGCCAGCAGCCAAATGTACTTTTGGGCAGGGGTTAATAGCACAGATACGCAGTATTTT. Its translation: CASSQMYFWAGVNSTDTQYF.

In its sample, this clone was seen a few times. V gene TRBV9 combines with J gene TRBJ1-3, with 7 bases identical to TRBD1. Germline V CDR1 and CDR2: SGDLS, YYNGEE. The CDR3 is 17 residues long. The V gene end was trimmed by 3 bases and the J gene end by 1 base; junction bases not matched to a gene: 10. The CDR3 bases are TGTGCCAGCAGCGCAGAGACAGGGTTTGTTTCTGGAAACACCATATATTTT. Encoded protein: CASSAETGFVSGNTIYF.

The CDR3 loop is CAWSVRVWDRDRNSPLHF. CDR3 in DNA: TGTGCCTGGAGTGTACGTGTGTGGGACAGGGACCGTAATTCACCCCTCCACTTT. The chain combines TRBV30 with TRBJ1-6, with TRBD1 matching over 9 bases. The length of the CDR3 is 18 residues. The germline CDR1 and CDR2 sequences are GTSNPN and SVGIG (reference sequence). J lost 6 bases, V lost 0 bases, and 12 bases had no gene match. Full variable domain (remainder filled in from reference TRBV30 and TRBJ1-6): SQTIHQWPATLVQPVGSPLSLECTVEGTSNPNLYWYRQAAGRGLQLLFYSVGIGQISSEVPQNLSASRPQDRQFILSSKKLLLSDSGFYLCAWSVRVWDRDRNSPLHFGNGTRLTVT.

In DNA form, the CDR3 reads TGTGCCAGCAGTCCCCCTAACCGGGACAGAGTTTACGAGCAGTACTTC. Translation gives CASSPPNRDRVYEQYF. The chain joins TRBV28 to TRBJ2-7; 7 bases match TRBD1. The V gene end was trimmed by 5 bases and the J gene end by 4 bases; junction bases not matched to a gene: 14. From germline, CDR1 is MDHEN and CDR2 SYDVKM. The length of the CDR3 is 16 residues.

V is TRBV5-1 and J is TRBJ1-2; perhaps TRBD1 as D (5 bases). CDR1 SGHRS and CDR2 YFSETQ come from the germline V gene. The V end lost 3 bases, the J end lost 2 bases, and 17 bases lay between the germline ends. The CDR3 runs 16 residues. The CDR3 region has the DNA TGCGCCAGCAGCTCCATGGGGGGAAACCTCAACTATGGCTACACCTTC. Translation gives CASSSMGGNLNYGYTF.

CDR3 DNA: TGTGCCAGCAGGCGACAGGGGCCGAGCACTGAAGCTTTCTTT. Its protein is CASRRQGPSTEAFF. The genes are TRBV6-5 and TRBJ1-1, with TRBD1 matching 8 bases. CDR1 is MNHEY and CDR2 is SVGAGI in the germline V gene. After removal of 6 bases from V and 4 bases from J, the junction contained 7 bases not matched to a gene. The CDR3 sequence is 14 residues long.

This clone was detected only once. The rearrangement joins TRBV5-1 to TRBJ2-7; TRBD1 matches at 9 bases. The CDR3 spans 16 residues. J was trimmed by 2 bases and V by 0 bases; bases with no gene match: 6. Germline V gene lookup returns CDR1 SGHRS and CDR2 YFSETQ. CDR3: CASSLVVGQGPYEQYF. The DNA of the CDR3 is TGCGCCAGCAGCTTGGTTGTGGGACAGGGTCCCTACGAGCAGTACTTC.

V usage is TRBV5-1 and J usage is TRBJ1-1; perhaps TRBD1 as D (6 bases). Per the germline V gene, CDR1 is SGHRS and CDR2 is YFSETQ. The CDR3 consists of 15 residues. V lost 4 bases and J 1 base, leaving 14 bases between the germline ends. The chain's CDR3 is CASSRLGAANTEAFF. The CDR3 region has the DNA TGCGCCAGCAGCCGACTGGGGGCAGCGAACACTGAAGCTTTCTTT.